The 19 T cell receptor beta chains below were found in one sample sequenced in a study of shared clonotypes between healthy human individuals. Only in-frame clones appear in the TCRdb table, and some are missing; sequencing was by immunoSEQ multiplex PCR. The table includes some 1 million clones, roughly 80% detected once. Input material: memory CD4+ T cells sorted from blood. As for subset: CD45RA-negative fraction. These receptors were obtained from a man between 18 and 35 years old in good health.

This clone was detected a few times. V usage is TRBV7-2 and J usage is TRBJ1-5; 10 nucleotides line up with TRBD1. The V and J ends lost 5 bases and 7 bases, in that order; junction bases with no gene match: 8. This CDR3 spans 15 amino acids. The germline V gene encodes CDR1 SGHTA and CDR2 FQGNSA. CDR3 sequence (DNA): TGTGCCAGCAGCGAACCGGGACAGGGGTCACAGCCCCAGCATTTT. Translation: CASSEPGQGSQPQHF.

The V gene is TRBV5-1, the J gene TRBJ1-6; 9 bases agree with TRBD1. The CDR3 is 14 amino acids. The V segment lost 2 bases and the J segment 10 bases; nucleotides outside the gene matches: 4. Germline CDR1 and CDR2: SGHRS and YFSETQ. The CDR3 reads CASSFGQGISPLHF. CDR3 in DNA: TGCGCCAGCAGCTTTGGACAGGGGATCTCACCCCTCCACTTT.

This chain's CDR3 is CASSLARDNYGYTF. The CDR3 DNA reads as TGTGCCAGCAGCTTGGCGCGAGATAACTATGGCTACACCTTC. V and J are TRBV7-9 and TRBJ1-2; D gene uncertain. CDR3 length: 14 residues. The V end lost 3 bases, the J end lost 1 base, and 9 bases lay between the germline ends. Germline V CDR1 and CDR2: SEHNR, FQNEAQ (reference sequence). Based on the CDR3 plus reference TRBV7-9 and TRBJ1-2, the full variable domain is DTGVSQNPRHKITKRGQNVTFRCDPISEHNRLYWYRQTLGQGPEFLTYFQNEAQLEKSRLLSDRFSAERPKGSFSTLEIQRTEQGDSAMYLCASSLARDNYGYTFGSGTRLTVV.

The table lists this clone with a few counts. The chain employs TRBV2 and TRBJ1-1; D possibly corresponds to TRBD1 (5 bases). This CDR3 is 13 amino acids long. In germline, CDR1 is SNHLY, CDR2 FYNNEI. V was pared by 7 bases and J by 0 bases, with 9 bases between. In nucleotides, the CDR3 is TGTGCCAGCAACAGGAACTTGAACACTGAAGCTTTCTTT. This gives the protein CASNRNLNTEAFF.

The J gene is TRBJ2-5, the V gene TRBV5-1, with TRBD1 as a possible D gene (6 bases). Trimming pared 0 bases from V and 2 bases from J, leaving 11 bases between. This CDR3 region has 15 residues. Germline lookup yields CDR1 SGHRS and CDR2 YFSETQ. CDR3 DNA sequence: TGCGCCAGCAGCTTGGTTCCAGGGGTTCAAGAGACCCAGTACTTC. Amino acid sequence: CASSLVPGVQETQYF.

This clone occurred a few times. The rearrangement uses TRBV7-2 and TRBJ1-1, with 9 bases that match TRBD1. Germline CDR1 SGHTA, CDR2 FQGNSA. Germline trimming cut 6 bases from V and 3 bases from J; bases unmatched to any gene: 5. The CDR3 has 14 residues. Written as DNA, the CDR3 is TGTGCCAGCAGGGTACAGGGGGCGGACACTGAAGCTTTCTTT. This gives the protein CASRVQGADTEAFF.

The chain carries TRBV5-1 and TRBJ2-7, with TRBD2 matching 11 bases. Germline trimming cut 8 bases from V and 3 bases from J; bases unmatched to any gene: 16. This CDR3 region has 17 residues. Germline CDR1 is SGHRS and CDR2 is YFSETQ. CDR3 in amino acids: CASQSGTIAGGVYEQYF. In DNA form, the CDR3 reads TGCGCCAGTCAATCGGGGACGATAGCGGGAGGGGTCTACGAGCAGTACTTC.

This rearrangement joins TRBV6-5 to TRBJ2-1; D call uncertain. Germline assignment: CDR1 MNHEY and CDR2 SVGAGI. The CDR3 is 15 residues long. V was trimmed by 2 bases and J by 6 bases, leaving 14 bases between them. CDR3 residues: CASSYIRIRVNEQFF. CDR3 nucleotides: TGTGCCAGCAGTTACATCAGGATACGAGTCAATGAGCAGTTCTTC.

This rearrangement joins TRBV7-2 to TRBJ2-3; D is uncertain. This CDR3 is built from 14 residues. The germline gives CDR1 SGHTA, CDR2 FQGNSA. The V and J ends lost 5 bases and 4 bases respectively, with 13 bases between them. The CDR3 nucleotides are TGTGCCAGCAGCGCCGCACTGGTCCCAGATACGCAGTATTTT. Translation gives CASSAALVPDTQYF. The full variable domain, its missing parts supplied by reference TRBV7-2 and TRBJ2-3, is GAGVSQSPSNKVTEKGKDVELRCDPISGHTALYWYRQSLGQGLEFLIYFQGNSAPDKSGLPSDRFSAERTGGSVSTLTIQRTQQEDSAVYLCASSAALVPDTQYFGPGTRLTVL.

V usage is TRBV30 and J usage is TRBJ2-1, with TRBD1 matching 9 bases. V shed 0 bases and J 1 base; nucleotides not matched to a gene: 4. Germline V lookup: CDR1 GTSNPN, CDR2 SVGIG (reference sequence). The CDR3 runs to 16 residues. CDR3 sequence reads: CAWSVLGTGSYNEQFF. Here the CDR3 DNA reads TGTGCCTGGAGTGTACTAGGGACAGGGTCCTACAATGAGCAGTTCTTC. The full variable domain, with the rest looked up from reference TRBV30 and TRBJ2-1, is SQTIHQWPATLVQPVGSPLSLECTVEGTSNPNLYWYRQAAGRGLQLLFYSVGIGQISSEVPQNLSASRPQDRQFILSSKKLLLSDSGFYLCAWSVLGTGSYNEQFFGPGTRLTVL.

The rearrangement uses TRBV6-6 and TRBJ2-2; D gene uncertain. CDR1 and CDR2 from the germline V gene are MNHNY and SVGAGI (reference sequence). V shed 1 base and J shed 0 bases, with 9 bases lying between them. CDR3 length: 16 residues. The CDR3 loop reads CASSYFPRSNTGELFF. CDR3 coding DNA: TGTGCCAGCAGTTACTTCCCCAGGTCGAACACCGGGGAGCTGTTTTTT.

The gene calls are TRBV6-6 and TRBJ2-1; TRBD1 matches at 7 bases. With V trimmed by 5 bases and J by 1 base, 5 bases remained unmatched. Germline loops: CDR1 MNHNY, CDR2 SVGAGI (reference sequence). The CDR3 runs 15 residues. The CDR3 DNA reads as TGTGCCAGCAGTCTGGTACAGGGGTCCTACAATGAGCAGTTCTTC. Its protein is CASSLVQGSYNEQFF.

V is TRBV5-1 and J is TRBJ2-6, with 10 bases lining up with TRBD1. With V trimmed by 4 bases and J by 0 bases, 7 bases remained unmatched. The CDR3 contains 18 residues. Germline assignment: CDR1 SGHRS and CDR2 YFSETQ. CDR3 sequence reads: CASSPRTGGNSGANVLTF. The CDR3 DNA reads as TGCGCCAGCAGCCCCCGGACAGGGGGGAACTCTGGGGCCAACGTCCTGACTTTC.

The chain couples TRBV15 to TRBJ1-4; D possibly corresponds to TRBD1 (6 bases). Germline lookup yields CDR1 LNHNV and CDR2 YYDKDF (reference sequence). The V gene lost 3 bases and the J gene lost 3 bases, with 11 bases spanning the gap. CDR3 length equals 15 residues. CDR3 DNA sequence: TGTGCCACCAGCAGGGAAGGGGGGCCTAATGAAAAACTGTTTTTT. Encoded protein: CATSREGGPNEKLFF.

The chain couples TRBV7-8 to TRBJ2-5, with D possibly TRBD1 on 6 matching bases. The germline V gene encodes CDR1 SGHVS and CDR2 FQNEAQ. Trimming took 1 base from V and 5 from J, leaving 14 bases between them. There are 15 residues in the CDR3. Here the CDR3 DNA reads TGTGCCAGCAGCTTAGAGGCAGGGGAGAGGGAGACCCAGTACTTC. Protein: CASSLEAGERETQYF.

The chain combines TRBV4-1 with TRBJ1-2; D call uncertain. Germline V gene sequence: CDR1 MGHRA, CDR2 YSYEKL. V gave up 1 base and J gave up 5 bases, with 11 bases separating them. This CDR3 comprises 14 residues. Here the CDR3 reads CASSQVVGGYGYTF. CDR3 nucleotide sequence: TGCGCCAGCAGCCAAGTAGTAGGAGGGTATGGCTACACCTTC.

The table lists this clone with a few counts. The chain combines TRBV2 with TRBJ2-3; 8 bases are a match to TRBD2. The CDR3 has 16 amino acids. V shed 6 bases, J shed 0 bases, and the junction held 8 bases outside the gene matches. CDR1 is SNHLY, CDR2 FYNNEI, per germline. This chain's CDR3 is CASSVTSGGSTDTQYF. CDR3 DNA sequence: TGTGCCAGCAGCGTTACTAGCGGAGGGAGCACAGATACGCAGTATTTT.

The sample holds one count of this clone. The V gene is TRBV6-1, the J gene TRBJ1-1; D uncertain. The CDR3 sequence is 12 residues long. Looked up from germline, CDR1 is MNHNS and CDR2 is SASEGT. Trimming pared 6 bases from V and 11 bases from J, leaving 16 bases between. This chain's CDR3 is CASRVEGPAAFF. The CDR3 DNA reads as TGTGCCAGCAGAGTAGAGGGCCCTGCGGCTTTCTTT.

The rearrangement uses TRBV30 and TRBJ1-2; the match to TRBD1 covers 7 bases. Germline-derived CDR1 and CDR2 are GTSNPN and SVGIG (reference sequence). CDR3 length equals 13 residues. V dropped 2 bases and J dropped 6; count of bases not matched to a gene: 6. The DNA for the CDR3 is TGTGCCTGGAGTTTACAGGGGAACGATGGCTACACCTTC. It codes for CAWSLQGNDGYTF.